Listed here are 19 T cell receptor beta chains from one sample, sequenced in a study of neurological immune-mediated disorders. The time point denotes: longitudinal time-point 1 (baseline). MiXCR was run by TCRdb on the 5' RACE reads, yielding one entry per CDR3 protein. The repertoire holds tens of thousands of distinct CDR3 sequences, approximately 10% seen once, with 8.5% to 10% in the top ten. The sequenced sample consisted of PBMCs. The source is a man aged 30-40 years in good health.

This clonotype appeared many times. CDR3 sequence reads: CASTARGGPTDTQYF. As DNA, the CDR3 is TGCGCCAGCACGGCCCGGGGAGGGCCAACAGATACGCAGTATTTT. This chain joins TRBV5-1 and TRBJ2-3; TRBD2 matches 7 bases. With V trimmed by 6 bases and J by 3 bases, 10 bases remained unmatched. The germline CDR1 and CDR2 sequences are SGHRS and YFSETQ. CDR3 length: 15 residues.

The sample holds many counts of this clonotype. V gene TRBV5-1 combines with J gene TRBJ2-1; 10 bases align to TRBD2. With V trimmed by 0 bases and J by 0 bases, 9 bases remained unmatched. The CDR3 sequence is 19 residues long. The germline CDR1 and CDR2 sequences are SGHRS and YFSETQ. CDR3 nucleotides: TGCGCCAGCAGCTTGGTGCCTAGCGGGAGCGATCTCTCCTACAATGAGCAGTTCTTC. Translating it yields CASSLVPSGSDLSYNEQFF.

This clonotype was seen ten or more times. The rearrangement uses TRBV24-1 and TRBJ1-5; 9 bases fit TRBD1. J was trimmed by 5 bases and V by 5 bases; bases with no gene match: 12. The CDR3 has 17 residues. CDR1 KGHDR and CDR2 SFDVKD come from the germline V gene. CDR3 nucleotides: TGTGCCACCAGTGCCCCTCCGGGACAGGGCGGGGATCAGCCCCAGCATTTT. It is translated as CATSAPPGQGGDQPQHF.

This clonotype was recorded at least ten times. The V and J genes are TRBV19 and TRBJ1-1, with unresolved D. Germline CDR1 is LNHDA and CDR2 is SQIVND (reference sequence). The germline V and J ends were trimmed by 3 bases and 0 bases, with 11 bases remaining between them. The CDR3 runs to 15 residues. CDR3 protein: CASSIKPSLNTEAFF. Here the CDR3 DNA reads TGTGCCAGTAGTATTAAGCCCAGCCTGAACACTGAAGCTTTCTTT.

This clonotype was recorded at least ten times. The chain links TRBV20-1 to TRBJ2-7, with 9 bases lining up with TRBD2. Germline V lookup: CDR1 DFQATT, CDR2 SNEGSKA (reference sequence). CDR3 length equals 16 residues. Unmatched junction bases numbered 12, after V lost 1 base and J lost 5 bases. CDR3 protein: CSARGGGASGIHEQYF. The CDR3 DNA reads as TGCAGTGCTAGAGGCGGGGGGGCTAGCGGGATACACGAGCAGTACTTC.

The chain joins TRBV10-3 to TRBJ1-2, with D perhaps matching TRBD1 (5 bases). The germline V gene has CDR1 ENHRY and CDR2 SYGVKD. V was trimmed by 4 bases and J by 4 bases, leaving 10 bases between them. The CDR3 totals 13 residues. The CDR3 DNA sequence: TGTGCCATCAGTGTTGGGGGTAGCTATGGCTACACCTTC. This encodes CAISVGGSYGYTF.

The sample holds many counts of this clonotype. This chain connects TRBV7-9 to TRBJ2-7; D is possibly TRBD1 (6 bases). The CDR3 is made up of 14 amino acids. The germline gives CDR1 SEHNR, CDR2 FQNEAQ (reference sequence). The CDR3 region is CASDSTGNSYEQYF. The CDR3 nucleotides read TGTGCGAGCGATTCGACAGGCAACTCCTACGAGCAGTACTTC.

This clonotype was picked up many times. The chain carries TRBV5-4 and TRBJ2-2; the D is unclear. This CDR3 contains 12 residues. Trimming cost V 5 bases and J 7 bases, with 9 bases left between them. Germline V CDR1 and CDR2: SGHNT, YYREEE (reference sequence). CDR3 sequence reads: CASRTPGGELFF. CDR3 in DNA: TGTGCCAGCAGGACCCCCGGCGGGGAGCTGTTTTTT.

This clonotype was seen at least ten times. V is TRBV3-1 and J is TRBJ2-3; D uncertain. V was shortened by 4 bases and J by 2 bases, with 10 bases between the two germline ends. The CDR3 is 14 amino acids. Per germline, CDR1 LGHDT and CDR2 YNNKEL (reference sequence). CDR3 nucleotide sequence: TGTGCCAGCAGCCTAGCCGACCCCACAGATACGCAGTATTTT. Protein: CASSLADPTDTQYF.

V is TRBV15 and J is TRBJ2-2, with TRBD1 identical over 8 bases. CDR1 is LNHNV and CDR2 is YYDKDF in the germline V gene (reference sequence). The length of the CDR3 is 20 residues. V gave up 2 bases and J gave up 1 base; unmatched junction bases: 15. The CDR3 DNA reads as TGTGCCACCAGCAGAAATATTCAGACAGGGGTTCAAAGGAACACCGGGGAGCTGTTTTTT. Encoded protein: CATSRNIQTGVQRNTGELFF. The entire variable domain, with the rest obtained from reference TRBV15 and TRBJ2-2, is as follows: DAMVIQNPRYQVTQFGKPVTLSCSQTLNHNVMYWYQQKSSQAPKLLFHYYDKDFNNEADTPDNFQSRRPNTSFCFLDIRSPGLGDTAMYLCATSRNIQTGVQRNTGELFFGEGSRLTVL.

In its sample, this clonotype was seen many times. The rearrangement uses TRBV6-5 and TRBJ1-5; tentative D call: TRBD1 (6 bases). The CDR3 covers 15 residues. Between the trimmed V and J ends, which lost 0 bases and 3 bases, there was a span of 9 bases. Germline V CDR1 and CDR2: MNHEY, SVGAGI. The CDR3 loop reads CASSYSGQINQPQHF. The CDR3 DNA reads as TGTGCCAGCAGTTACTCCGGACAGATCAATCAGCCCCAGCATTTT.

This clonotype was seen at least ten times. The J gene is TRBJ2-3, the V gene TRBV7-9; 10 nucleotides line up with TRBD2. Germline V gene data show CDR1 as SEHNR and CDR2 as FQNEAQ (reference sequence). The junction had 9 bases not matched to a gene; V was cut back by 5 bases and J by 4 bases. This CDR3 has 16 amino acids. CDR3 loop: CASSIPSGSLSDTQYF. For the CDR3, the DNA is TGTGCCAGCAGCATACCTAGCGGGAGTTTGTCAGATACGCAGTATTTT.

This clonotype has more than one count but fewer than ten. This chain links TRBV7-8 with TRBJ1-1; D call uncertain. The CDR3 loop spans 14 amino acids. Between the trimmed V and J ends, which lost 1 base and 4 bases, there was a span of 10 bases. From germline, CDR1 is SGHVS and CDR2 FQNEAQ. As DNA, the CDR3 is TGTGCCAGCAGCTTAGAGATCTTTGGCACTGAAGCTTTCTTT. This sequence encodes CASSLEIFGTEAFF.

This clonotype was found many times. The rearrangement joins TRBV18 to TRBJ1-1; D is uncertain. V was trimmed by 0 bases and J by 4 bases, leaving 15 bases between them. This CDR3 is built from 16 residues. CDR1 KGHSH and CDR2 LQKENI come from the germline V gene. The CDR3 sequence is CASSPPGLRIGTEAFF. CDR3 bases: TGTGCCAGCTCACCACCGGGGTTAAGGATCGGCACTGAAGCTTTCTTT.

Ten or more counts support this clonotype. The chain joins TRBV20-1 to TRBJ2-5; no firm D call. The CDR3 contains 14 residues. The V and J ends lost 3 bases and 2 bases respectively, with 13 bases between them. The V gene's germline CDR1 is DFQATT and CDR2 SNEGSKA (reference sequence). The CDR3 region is CSARAQLAQETQYF. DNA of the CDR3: TGCAGTGCTAGGGCCCAGTTGGCTCAAGAGACCCAGTACTTC.

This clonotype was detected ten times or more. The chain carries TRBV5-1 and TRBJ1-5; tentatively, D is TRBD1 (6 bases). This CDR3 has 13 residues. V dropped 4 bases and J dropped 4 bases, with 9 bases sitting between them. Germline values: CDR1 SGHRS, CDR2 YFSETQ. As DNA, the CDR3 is TGCGCCAGCAGCGACGGACAGAATCAGCCCCAGCATTTT. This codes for CASSDGQNQPQHF.

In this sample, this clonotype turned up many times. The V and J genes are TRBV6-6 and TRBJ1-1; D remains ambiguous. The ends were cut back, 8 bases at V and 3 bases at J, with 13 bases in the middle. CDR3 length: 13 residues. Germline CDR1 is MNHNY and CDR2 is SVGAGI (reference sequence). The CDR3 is CASDVGSHTEAFF. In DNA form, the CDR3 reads TGTGCCAGCGACGTGGGATCTCACACTGAAGCTTTCTTT.

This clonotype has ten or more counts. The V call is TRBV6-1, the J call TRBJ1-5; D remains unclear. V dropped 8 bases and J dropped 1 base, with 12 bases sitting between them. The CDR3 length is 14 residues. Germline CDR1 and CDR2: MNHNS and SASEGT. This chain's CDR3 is CASGGFVSNQPQHF. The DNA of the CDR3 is TGTGCCAGCGGAGGGTTTGTGAGCAATCAGCCCCAGCATTTT.

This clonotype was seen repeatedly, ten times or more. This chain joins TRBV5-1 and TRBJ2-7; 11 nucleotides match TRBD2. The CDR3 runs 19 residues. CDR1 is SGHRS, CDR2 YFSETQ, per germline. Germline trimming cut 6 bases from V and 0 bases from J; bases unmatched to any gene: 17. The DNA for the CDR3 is TGCGCCAGCAAACTATCTAGCACTAGCGGGAGCCTCAGCTCCTACGAGCAGTACTTC. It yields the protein CASKLSSTSGSLSSYEQYF.